This TCR beta chain was identified during a study of STAT5B mutations in CD4+ large granular lymphocyte leukemia. Study results and limitations: No patients shared main leukemic clonotypes, though around 25% appeared at low frequency elsewhere. The CD4+ versus CD8+ T-LGLL clonality difference may reflect limited sample size.

Buffy coats from healthy blood donors served as controls. TCRdb's copy holds only in-frame clones and misses some; the assay was immunoSEQ multiplex PCR. Among more than 30,000 clones listed, roughly two thirds were seen once. CDR3 length equals 15 residues. Germline CDR1 SGHNT, CDR2 YYREEE (reference sequence). Between the trimmed V and J ends, which lost 0 bases and 3 bases, there was a span of 12 bases. On this clone itself: Its antigen is as yet unknown.

Sample: CD4+ T cells from blood buffy coats. This clonotype originated in a human donor in good health. The rearrangement links TRBV5-4 to TRBJ1-1, with unresolved D. For the CDR3, the DNA is TGTGCCAGCAGCTTGGCCCCCAGGCAAGACACTGAAGCTTTCTTT. Translation gives CASSLAPRQDTEAFF. The entire variable domain, with the rest obtained from reference TRBV5-4 and TRBJ1-1, is as follows: ETGVTQSPTHLIKTRGQQVTLRCSSQSGHNTVSWYQQALGQGPQFIFQYYREEENGRGNFPPRFSGLQFPNYSSELNVNALELDDSALYLCASSLAPRQDTEAFFGQGTRLTVV.